This TCR beta chain is from a study of blood T cell repertoires in COVID-19. Study overall: Researchers got acute and convalescent COVID-19 samples from the United States, Italy and Spain.

After removal of 0 bases from V and 0 bases from J, the junction contained 2 bases not matched to a gene. CDR1 is SGHDT and CDR2 is YYEEEE in the germline V gene. The CDR3 totals 16 residues. Sequencing was performed with immunoSEQ multiplex PCR; in TCRdb, only in-frame clones are kept and a portion is missing. The table has 250,000 to 350,000 clones, roughly 80% seen once. This chain uses TRBV5-6 with TRBJ2-1, with 8 bases fitting TRBD2. The material sequenced was peripheral blood. The clonotype originates from a woman aged 50 to 65 with active or convalescent COVID-19. DNA of the CDR3: TGTGCCAGCAGCTTGGCCCTAGCGGGCTCCTACAATGAGCAGTTCTTC. Its protein product is CASSLALAGSYNEQFF.